The T cell receptor (beta chain) under discussion was sequenced for a study of graft-versus-host responses after intestinal transplantation. Whole-study context: Transplantation in recipients was multivisceral, liver-intestinal, or isolated intestinal.

In germline, CDR1 is LGHNA, CDR2 YSLEER. This CDR3 has 15 amino acids. The ends lost 0 bases at V and 7 bases at J; junction bases unmatched: 6. The protocol was immunoSEQ multiplex PCR, while the TCRdb copy is restricted to in-frame clones and leaves out a portion. Among fewer than 50,000 clones, roughly nine tenths were seen once, and the ten largest hold about 4.6%. This clonotype was sampled from a human patient who received an intestinal transplant, so some T cells may come from the graft donor. The sequenced sample was PBMCs, obtained 524 days after transplant. The chain employs TRBV4-3 and TRBJ2-7; 10 nucleotides match TRBD2. Here the CDR3 DNA reads TGCGCCAGCAGCCAAGATAGCGGGAGGCGTACGGAGCAGTACTTC. It specifies CASSQDSGRRTEQYF.